The rows below give T cell receptor beta chains drawn from one sample of a study of blood T cell repertoires in COVID-19. The repertoire was sequenced with immunoSEQ multiplex PCR; TCRdb's copy has only in-frame clones and lacks some. The sample records around 700,000 clones, about 90% being singletons. Sequenced sample: peripheral blood. The receptors originated from a woman under 30 with acute or convalescent COVID-19. Each CDR3 is given with its conserved first and last residue. The D gene is left open where the match is weak. Clone sizes are given selectively: once, few, many, or a class where the clone is expanded.

-,TRBV25-1,-,TRBJ2-1,CASGGAREQFF,TGTGCCAGCGGAGGGGCCCGTGAGCAGTTCTTC
TRBD2,TRBV7-9,-,TRBJ2-1,CASSTTSGAGNEQFF,TGTGCCAGCAGCACCACTAGCGGGGCGGGCAATGAGCAGTTCTTC
-,TRBV6-2/TRBV6-3,-,TRBJ2-2,CASSYSEGRAGELFF,TGTGCCAGCAGTTACTCGGAAGGCAGGGCCGGGGAGCTGTTTTTT
-,TRBV11-3,-,TRBJ1-1,CASSLDHTSTEAFF,TGTGCCAGCAGCTTAGATCATACGAGCACTGAAGCTTTCTTT
-,TRBV4-2,-,TRBJ2-3,CASSRHHRGGGTDTQYF,TGTGCCAGCAGCCGACACCACAGGGGCGGGGGGACAGATACGCAGTATTTT
-,TRBV3-1/TRBV3-2,-,TRBJ1-2,CASSQMGSLGDYTF,TGTGCCAGCAGCCAGATGGGGTCCCTCGGGGACTACACCTTC
-,TRBV6-5,-,TRBJ2-7,CASKARGTYEQYF,TGTGCCAGCAAGGCCAGGGGAACTTACGAGCAGTACTTC
-,TRBV20-1,-,TRBJ1-2,CSAPPDYGYTF,TGCAGTGCCCCGCCGGACTATGGCTACACCTTC
TRBD1,TRBV6-5,once,TRBJ1-1,CASSYGQGGITEAFF,TGTGCCAGCAGTTACGGACAGGGGGGAATCACTGAAGCTTTCTTT
-,TRBV18,-,TRBJ2-2,CASSSRGDPGELFF,TGTGCCAGCTCATCCAGGGGCGACCCCGGGGAGCTGTTTTTT
-,TRBV6-2/TRBV6-3,once,TRBJ1-2,CASSYPGAPYGYTF,TGTGCCAGCAGTTACCCAGGGGCCCCCTATGGCTACACCTTC
-,TRBV3-1/TRBV3-2,-,TRBJ2-2,CASSHIPFWGESGELFF,TGTGCCAGCAGCCACATTCCCTTCTGGGGGGAGAGCGGGGAGCTGTTTTTT
-,TRBV6-4,-,TRBJ2-1,CASSDQEYNEQFF,TGTGCCAGCAGTGACCAGGAATACAATGAGCAGTTCTTC
TRBD1,TRBV19,-,TRBJ1-3,CASRQGANSGNTIYF,TGTGCTTCGAGACAGGGGGCTAATTCTGGAAACACCATATATTTT
TRBD1,TRBV4-1,-,TRBJ1-1,CASSHPPGLTGGLDTEAFF,TGCGCCAGCAGCCACCCCCCGGGCTTAACAGGGGGCCTGGACACTGAAGCTTTCTTT
TRBD2,TRBV23-1,-,TRBJ2-5,CALSRGGETQYF,TGCGCGCTAAGTCGGGGGGGAGAGACCCAGTACTTC
-,TRBV6-5,-,TRBJ2-2,CASSFGSGELFF,TGTGCCAGCAGCTTTGGCAGCGGGGAGCTGTTTTTT
TRBD1,TRBV4-3,-,TRBJ2-2,CASSQDSGTGLSGELFF,TGCGCCAGCAGCCAAGATTCGGGGACAGGGTTGTCCGGGGAGCTGTTTTTT
TRBD2,TRBV3-1/TRBV3-2,-,TRBJ2-1,CASSHGLAGDLRGQFF,TGTGCCAGCAGCCACGGTCTCGCGGGGGACCTTCGGGGGCAGTTCTTC
TRBD2,TRBV29-1,-,TRBJ2-1,CSAGRGTSPYNEQFF,TGCAGCGCGGGGCGGGGGACTAGTCCCTACAATGAGCAGTTCTTC
-,TRBV10-1,-,TRBJ2-5,CASNLTRQGDTQYF,TGCGCCAGCAACCTGACACGGCAGGGTGACACCCAGTACTTC
TRBD1,TRBV19,once,TRBJ1-1,CASSIGTGAAEAFF,TGTGCCAGTAGTATTGGGACAGGGGCCGCTGAAGCTTTCTTT
TRBD1,TRBV9,-,TRBJ1-6,CASSPDRGNSPLHF,TGTGCCAGCAGCCCGGACAGGGGCAATTCACCCCTCCACTTT
TRBD2,TRBV10-2,-,TRBJ2-5,CASKGLAGGRVETQYF,TGCGCCAGCAAAGGACTAGCGGGGGGCCGGGTGGAGACCCAGTACTTC
-,TRBV6-5,-,TRBJ1-1,CASIPQSEAFF,TGTGCCAGCATCCCACAGTCTGAAGCTTTCTTT
TRBD1,TRBV7-2,-,TRBJ1-5,CASSLQGASNQPQHF,TGTGCCAGCAGCTTACAGGGGGCTAGCAATCAGCCCCAGCATTTT
-,TRBV19,few,TRBJ1-2,CASSTPTGHFFGNYTF,TGTGCCAGTAGTACGCCAACGGGACACTTCTTTGGAAACTACACCTTC
TRBD1,TRBV6-1,-,TRBJ2-3,CASSEALLQGRYF,TGTGCCAGCAGTGAAGCGCTTTTACAGGGGCGTTATTTT
-,TRBV10-3,-,TRBJ2-7,CAISESSGSSYEQYF,TGTGCCATCAGTGAGTCGAGCGGTAGTTCCTACGAGCAGTACTTC
-,TRBV9,-,TRBJ2-5,CASSPGQGGQETQYF,TGTGCCAGCAGCCCCGGACAGGGAGGGCAAGAGACCCAGTACTTC
TRBD1,TRBV5-6,-,TRBJ1-1,CASSGDRAQNTEAFF,TGTGCCAGCAGCGGGGACAGGGCCCAGAACACTGAAGCTTTCTTT
TRBD1,TRBV14,-,TRBJ2-1,CASSQGALTGVKQFF,TGTGCCAGCAGCCAAGGGGCATTAACAGGGGTAAAGCAGTTCTTC
TRBD2,TRBV29-1,-,TRBJ2-1,CSVGVRTSGIEQFF,TGCAGCGTTGGAGTGCGAACTAGCGGGATAGAGCAGTTCTTC
TRBD2,TRBV7-2,-,TRBJ2-4,CASSPQSGGAGYIQYF,TGTGCCAGCAGCCCTCAGAGCGGGGGGGCCGGGTACATTCAGTACTTC
-,TRBV19,-,TRBJ1-1,CASSIAGRNTEAFF,TGTGCCAGTAGTATTGCGGGAAGGAACACTGAAGCTTTCTTT
-,TRBV5-6,-,TRBJ1-1,CASSTNYGRTMNTEAFF,TGTGCCAGCAGCACCAATTACGGGAGAACCATGAACACTGAAGCTTTCTTT
TRBD1,TRBV4-3,-,TRBJ1-4,CASSQVGQSDEKLFF,TGCGCCAGCAGCCAAGTGGGACAGTCGGATGAAAAACTGTTTTTT
TRBD1,TRBV5-5,-,TRBJ1-2,CASSLDRGSGYTF,TGTGCCAGCAGCTTGGACAGGGGATCTGGCTACACCTTC
-,TRBV6-4,-,TRBJ2-1,CASSERGGSYNEQFF,TGTGCCAGCAGTGAGAGGGGGGGGTCTTACAATGAGCAGTTCTTC
-,TRBV6-1,once,TRBJ1-2,CASSELWGGAGYTF,TGTGCCAGCAGTGAATTGTGGGGAGGGGCTGGCTACACCTTC
TRBD1,TRBV10-3,-,TRBJ1-3,CAISESTTGRSGNTIYF,TGTGCCATCAGTGAGTCGACGACAGGGCGATCCGGAAACACCATATATTTT
TRBD1,TRBV2,-,TRBJ1-2,CASSEGTGGGYTF,TGTGCCAGCAGTGAAGGGACAGGCGGCGGCTACACCTTC
-,TRBV19,-,TRBJ1-2,CASSRQGLDYGYTF,TGTGCCAGTAGTCGGCAGGGGCTGGACTATGGCTACACCTTC
-,TRBV15,-,TRBJ2-7,CATSRKGDEQYF,TGTGCCACCAGCAGAAAAGGAGACGAGCAGTACTTC
-,TRBV7-8,-,TRBJ1-1,CASSSVLNTEAFF,TGTGCCAGCAGCTCAGTTTTGAACACTGAAGCTTTCTTT